The T cell receptor (beta chain) described here comes from a study of T-cell reconstitution after alpha-beta-depleted transplantation in children. Unique molecular identifiers were built into the TCRbeta library. TCRdb re-called the PCR reads through MiXCR, storing one row per CDR3 protein. Counted here are approximately 510,000 distinct CDR3 sequences, roughly 18% occurring once; the ten biggest clones make up 2.5% to 3.5%. The CDR3 consists of 13 residues. V was cut by 1 base and J by 4 bases, with 11 bases left in between. CDR1 is SQVTM and CDR2 is ANQGSEA in the germline V gene. The sample consisted of PBMCs from the stem cell graft donor, taken from the stem cell graft. The source of this sequence is a human donor who donated a stem cell graft to a child with acute lymphoblastic leukemia. The J gene is TRBJ2-7, the V gene TRBV29-1; D is ambiguous. The CDR3 protein is CSVEGGDLYEQYF. The CDR3 DNA sequence: TGCAGCGTTGAAGGAGGTGACCTATACGAGCAGTACTTC.